This T cell receptor beta chain is drawn from a study of beta chain features in type 1 diabetes. Study-wide context: Sorted cell examination encompassed 85 million to 140 million cells across all samples.

CDR1 is SQVTM and CDR2 is ANQGSEA in the germline V gene. V dropped 7 bases and J dropped 11; count of bases not matched to a gene: 11. CDR3 size: 13 residues. This clone was seen more than once but under ten times. Expressed TCRB transcripts got sequenced, as all isolated RNA was reverse transcribed. The repertoire was sequenced with immunoSEQ multiplex PCR; TCRdb's copy has only in-frame clones and lacks some. The sample has hundreds of thousands of clones, about 12% seen once. Sampling consisted of one heparinised blood draw per donor, averaging around 120 mL. All sorted populations exceeded 95% purity.

The sequencing input was naive CD4+ T cells from blood. The genes are TRBV29-1 and TRBJ1-4; 9 bases map to TRBD1. The TCR comes from a man in his late teens or twenties in good health. The CDR3 DNA reads TGCAGCGCCGCTAGGGACAGGGAGGGGAAACTGTTTTTT. This encodes CSAARDREGKLFF.